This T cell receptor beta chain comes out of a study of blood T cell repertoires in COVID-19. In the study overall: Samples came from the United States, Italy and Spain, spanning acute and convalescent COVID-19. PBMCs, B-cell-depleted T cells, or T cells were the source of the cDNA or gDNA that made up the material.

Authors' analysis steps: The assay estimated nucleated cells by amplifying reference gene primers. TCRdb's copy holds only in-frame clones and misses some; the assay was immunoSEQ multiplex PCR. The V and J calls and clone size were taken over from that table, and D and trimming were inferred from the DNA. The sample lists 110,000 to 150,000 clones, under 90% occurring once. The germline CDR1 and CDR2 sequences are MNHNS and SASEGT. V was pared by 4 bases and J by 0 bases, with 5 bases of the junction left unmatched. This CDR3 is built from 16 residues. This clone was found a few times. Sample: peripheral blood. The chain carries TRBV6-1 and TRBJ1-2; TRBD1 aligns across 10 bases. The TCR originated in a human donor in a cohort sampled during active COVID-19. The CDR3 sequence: CASSGDRGPANYGYTF. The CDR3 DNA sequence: TGTGCCAGCAGTGGGGACAGGGGACCGGCTAACTATGGCTACACCTTC.